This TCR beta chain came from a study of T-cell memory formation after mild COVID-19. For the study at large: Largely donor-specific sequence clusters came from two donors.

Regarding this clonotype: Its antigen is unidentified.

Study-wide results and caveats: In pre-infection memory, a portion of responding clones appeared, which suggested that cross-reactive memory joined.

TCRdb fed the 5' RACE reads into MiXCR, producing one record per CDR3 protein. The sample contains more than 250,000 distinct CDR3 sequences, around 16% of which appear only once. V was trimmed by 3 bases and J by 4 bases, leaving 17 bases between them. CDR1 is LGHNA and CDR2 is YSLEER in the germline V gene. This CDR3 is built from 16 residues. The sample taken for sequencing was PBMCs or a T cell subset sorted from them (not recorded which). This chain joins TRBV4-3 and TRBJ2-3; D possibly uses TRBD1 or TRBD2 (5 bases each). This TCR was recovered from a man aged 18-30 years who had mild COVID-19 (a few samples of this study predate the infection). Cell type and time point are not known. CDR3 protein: CASSQTGPGLADTQYF. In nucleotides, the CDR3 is TGCGCCAGCAGCCAGACTGGTCCGGGGCTGGCAGATACGCAGTATTTT.